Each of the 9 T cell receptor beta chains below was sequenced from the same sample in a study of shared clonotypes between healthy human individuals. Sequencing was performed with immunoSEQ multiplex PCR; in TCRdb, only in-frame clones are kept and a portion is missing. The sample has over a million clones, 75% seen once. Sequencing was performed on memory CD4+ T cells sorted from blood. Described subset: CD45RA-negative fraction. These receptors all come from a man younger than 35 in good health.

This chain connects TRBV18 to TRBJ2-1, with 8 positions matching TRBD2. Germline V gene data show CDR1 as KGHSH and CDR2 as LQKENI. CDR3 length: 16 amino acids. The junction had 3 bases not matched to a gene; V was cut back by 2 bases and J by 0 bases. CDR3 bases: TGTGCCAGCTCACCAGGACTAGCAAGCTCCTACAATGAGCAGTTCTTC. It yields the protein CASSPGLASSYNEQFF.

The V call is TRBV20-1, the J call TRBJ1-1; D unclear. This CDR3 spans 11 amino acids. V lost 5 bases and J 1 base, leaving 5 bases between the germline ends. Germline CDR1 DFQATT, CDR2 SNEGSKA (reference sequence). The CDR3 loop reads CSASGNTEAFF. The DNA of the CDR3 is TGCAGTGCTTCGGGGAACACTGAAGCTTTCTTT.

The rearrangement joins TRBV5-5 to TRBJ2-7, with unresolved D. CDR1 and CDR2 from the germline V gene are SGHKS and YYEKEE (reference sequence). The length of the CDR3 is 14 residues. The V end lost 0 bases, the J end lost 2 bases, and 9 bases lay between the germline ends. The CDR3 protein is CASSLAGGTYEQYF. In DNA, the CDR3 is TGTGCCAGCAGCTTGGCAGGCGGAACCTACGAGCAGTACTTC.

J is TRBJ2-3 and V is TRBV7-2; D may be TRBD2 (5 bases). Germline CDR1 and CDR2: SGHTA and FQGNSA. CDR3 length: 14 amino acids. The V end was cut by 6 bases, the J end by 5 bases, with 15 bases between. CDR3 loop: CASRIRFSEDTQYF. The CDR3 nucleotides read TGTGCCAGCAGAATCCGATTTAGCGAAGATACGCAGTATTTT.

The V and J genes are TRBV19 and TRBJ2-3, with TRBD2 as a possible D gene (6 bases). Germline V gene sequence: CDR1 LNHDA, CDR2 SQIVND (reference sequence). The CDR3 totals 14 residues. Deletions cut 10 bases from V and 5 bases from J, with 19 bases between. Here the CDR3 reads CATSRLEGLDTQYF. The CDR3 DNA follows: TGTGCCACTTCACGACTAGAAGGGTTAGATACGCAGTATTTT. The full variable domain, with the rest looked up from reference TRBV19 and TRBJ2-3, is DGGITQSPKYLFRKEGQNVTLSCEQNLNHDAMYWYRQDPGQGLRLIYYSQIVNDFQKGDIAEGYSVSREKKESFPLTVTSAQKNPTAFYLCATSRLEGLDTQYFGPGTRLTVL.

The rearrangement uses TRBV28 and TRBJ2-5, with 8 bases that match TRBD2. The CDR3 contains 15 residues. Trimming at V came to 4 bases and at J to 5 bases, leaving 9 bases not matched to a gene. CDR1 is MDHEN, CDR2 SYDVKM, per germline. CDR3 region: CASSSTSGGWETQYF. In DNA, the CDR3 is TGTGCCAGCAGTTCAACTAGCGGAGGATGGGAGACCCAGTACTTC.

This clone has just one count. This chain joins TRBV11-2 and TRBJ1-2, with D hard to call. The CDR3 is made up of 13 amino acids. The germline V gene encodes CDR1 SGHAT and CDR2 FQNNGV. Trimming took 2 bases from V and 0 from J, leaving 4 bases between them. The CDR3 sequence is CASSLTSNYGYTF. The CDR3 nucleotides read TGTGCCAGCAGCTTAACCTCTAACTATGGCTACACCTTC.

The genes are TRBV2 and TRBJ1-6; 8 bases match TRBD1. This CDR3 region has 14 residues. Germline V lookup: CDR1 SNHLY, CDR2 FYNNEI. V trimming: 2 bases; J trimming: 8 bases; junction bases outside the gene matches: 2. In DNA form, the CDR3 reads TGTGCCAGCAGTGAACAGGGGGCCGATTCACCCCTCCACTTT. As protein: CASSEQGADSPLHF.

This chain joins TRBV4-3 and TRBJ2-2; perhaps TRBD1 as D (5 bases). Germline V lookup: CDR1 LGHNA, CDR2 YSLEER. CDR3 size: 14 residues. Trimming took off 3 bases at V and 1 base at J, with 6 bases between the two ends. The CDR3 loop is CASSHDRNTGELFF. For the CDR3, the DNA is TGCGCCAGCAGCCACGACAGGAACACCGGGGAGCTGTTTTTT.